Below, one T cell receptor (beta chain) is given with its context. These data are taken from a study of OX40 agonist ivuxolimab in advanced cancers. The germline V gene encodes CDR1 LNHDA and CDR2 SQIVND (reference sequence). The ends lost 5 bases at V and 8 bases at J; junction bases unmatched: 14. The CDR3 has 17 residues. Individuals having autoimmune disease history or systemic immunosuppression were not enrolled. Some clones are missing from TCRdb's copy, which holds only in-frame ones; the method was immunoSEQ multiplex PCR. This table holds some 90,000 clones, more than 80% found once. This TCR derives from an adult with an advanced solid tumor such as melanoma, head and neck, liver or kidney cancer. The sequences come from CD4+ or CD8+ T cells sorted from blood, collected in a trial of the OX40 agonist ivuxolimab. The genes are TRBV19 and TRBJ2-3, with 12 bases that match TRBD2. The CDR3 region is CASSPVLGLAGRGTQYF. The CDR3 nucleotides are TGTGCCAGTAGTCCCGTTCTTGGACTAGCGGGGAGAGGTACGCAGTATTTT.